This T cell receptor (beta chain) is drawn from a study of beta chain features in type 1 diabetes. Findings of the study overall: Equally in patients and controls, PCR might preferentially amplify shorter templates. Type 1 diabetes patients showed a moderate but significant shortening of TCRB CDR3s in all four CD4+ subsets. Patients' naive, central memory and regulatory TCRB repertoires appeared more alike than those of healthy donors.

To note about this clone: Its antigen is still unknown.

The authors reverse transcribed all of the isolated RNA, so sequencing captured expressed TCRB transcripts. The repertoire was sequenced with immunoSEQ multiplex PCR; TCRdb's copy has only in-frame clones and lacks some. The repertoire has a few hundred thousand clones, 27% of them found once; the top ten carry around 4%. The CDR3 runs to 15 residues. V lost 7 bases and J 11 bases, leaving 26 bases between the germline ends. Germline assignment: CDR1 MDHEN and CDR2 SYDVKM. V gene TRBV28 combines with J gene TRBJ2-5, with D unresolved. Sequenced material: central memory CD4+ T cells from blood. This TCR was sampled from a man aged 25 to 40 in good health. The DNA of the CDR3 is TGTGCCAGCATGTTATCGTTGGGCCCGGCTTCTCAGCAGTACTTC. Amino acid sequence: CASMLSLGPASQQYF. Filled out from reference TRBV28 and TRBJ2-5, the complete variable domain reads DVKVTQSSRYLVKRTGEKVFLECVQDMDHENMFWYRQDPGLGLRLIYFSYDVKMKEKGDIPEGYSVSREKKERFSLILESASTNQTSMYLCASMLSLGPASQQYFGPGTRLLVL.